Below, one T cell receptor beta chain is given with its context. Many counts were recorded for this clonotype. Its antigen is not yet known. No base quality values were provided; no much bigger clone lies one nucleotide off. Taken from the germline V gene, the CDR1 and CDR2 loops are SGHVS and FNYEAQ. Including the terminal cysteine and phenylalanine, the CDR3 comprises 15 residues. Only the CDR3 DNA is retained, 45 bases long and in frame from the first base. After removal of 5 bases from V and 9 bases from J, the junction retains 7 bases not matched to a gene. The data were obtained in a study of T cell repertoires in cytomegalovirus infection (dated by TCRdb to about 2019). Some background on the complete study: The HLA type of each donor mattered for the analysis, because public TCR beta signatures pointed to carriage of CMV infection along with the matching HLA type.

The research as a whole found: Carriers of CMV infection plus the relevant HLA type were discriminated by the cumulative frequency of public TCR beta family members in the study cohort and in an independent approximately 350-donor cohort. In the ex vivo response, HLA-C-restricted CMV-specific TCR beta clonotypes were dominant, and in two of eight donors the single most frequent clonotype came from this HLA-C-restricted group.

Sequencing took place on an Illumina HiSeq 1500. TCRdb applied fastp at Q25 and MiXCR to the public reads, then kept only in-frame beta chains. Rows with one shared CDR3 protein collapse into an entry with the most common genes and DNA. Counted in this sample were around 440,000 distinct CDR3 sequences; about 10% of them appeared once. 10% to 13% of the sample rests with the top ten. The chain was built from TRBV7-6 and TRBJ2-1; 13 central nucleotides agree with TRBD2. Input material: PBMCs. The TCR originated in a human donor in good health (CMV status not recorded). Some clones in this sample may be carry-over from other donors' samples. The nucleotides read TGTGCCAGCAGCGAAGGGACTAGCGGGACTTCTGAGCAGTTCTTC. The translation is CASSEGTSGTSEQFF.